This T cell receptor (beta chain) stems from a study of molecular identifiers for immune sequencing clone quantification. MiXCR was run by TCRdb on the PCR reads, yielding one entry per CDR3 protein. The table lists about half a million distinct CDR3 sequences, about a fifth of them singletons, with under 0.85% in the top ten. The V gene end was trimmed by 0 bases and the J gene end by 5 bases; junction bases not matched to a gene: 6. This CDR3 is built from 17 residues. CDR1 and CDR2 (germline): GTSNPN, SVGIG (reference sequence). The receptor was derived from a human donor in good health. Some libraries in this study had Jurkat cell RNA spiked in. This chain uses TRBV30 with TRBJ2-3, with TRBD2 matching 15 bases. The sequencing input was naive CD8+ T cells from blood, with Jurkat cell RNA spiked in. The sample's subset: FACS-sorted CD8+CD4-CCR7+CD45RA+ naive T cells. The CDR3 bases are TGTGCCTGGAGTGTAGGACTAGCGGGAGGGCCGGGAGATACGCAGTATTTT. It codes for CAWSVGLAGGPGDTQYF.